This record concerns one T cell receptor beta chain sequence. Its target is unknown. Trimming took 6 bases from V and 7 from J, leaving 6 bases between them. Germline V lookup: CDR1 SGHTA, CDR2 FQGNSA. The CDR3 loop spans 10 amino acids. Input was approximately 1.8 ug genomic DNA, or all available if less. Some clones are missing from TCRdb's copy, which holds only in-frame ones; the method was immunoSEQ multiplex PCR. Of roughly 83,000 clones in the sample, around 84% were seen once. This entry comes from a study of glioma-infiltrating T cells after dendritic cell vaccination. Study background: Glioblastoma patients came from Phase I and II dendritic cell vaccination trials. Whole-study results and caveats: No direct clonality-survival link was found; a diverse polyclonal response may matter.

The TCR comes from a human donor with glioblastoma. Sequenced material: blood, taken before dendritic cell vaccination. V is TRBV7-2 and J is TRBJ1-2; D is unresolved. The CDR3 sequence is CASRLGGYTF. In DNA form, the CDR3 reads TGTGCCAGCAGGCTAGGTGGCTACACCTTC.